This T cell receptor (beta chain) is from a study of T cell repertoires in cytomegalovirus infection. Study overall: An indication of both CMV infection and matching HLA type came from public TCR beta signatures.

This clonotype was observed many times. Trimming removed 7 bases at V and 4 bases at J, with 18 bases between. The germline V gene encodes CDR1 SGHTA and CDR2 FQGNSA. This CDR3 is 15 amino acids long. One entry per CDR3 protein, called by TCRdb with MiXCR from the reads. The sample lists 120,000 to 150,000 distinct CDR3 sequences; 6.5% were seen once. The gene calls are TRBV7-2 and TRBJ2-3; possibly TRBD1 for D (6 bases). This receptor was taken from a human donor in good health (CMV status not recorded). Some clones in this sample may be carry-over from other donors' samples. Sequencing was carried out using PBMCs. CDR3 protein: CASTRGRGSADTQYF. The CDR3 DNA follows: TGTGCCAGCACCAGAGGCAGGGGCTCCGCAGATACGCAGTATTTT.